Reported below is one T cell receptor (beta chain). The target of this receptor is not known. No clone much larger than this one lies a single base away; base qualities are absent. This sample stems from a study of a mutant IDH1 vaccine in newly diagnosed glioma (dated by TCRdb to the early 2020s). About the study as a whole: Of the 32 patients who were treated, 62.5% were male and around 40% were female, and the mean age was approximately 40 years. Prior to enrollment, standard therapy consisting of radiotherapy alone, temozolomide alone, or radiochemotherapy with temozolomide had been administered to patients, with the combination being received by most patients. Peripheral blood was drawn at six visits: V03 (baseline), V05, V07, V10, V12 and V13. Longitudinal TCRB deep sequencing was performed for about two dozen treated patients wherever samples were available for exploratory analyses.

What the authors observed across the whole study: The authors noted that analyses of patient blood samples could not be reproduced because of sample limitations. Availability determined which PBMC samples were chosen for TCRB deep sequencing. Immune responses induced by the vaccine were seen in more than 85% of patients across multiple MHC alleles. Pseudoprogression seemed to be unrelated to changes in the top peripheral T cell clonotypes found by TCRB sequencing.

Library method: the immunoSEQ multiplex PCR assay. Following the manufacturer's protocol, the hsTCRB Kit was used to amplify rearranged TCR beta chain sequences. Sequencing of TCRB libraries was carried out on an Illumina MiSeq. The paper's processing steps were these. The kit vendor's proprietary platform handled demultiplexing, trimming and gene mapping. The table comes from immuneACCESS by way of TCRdb, which keeps in-frame sequences with V and J called. Part of the clones is missing from these tables; in studies checked, under half for an unresolved V gene and the rest for unknown reasons. V and J calls and clone size are those listed in that table; D and trimming were worked out from the DNA. The sample data list tens of thousands of clones, and more than 65% of these were observed just once. About 5.2% of the sample is taken by the ten largest. According to the study, the label for this sample's time point signals: baseline, week 1 (first vaccination visit). The treatment or condition label, as the study defines it: pre-vaccination baseline after standard-of-care therapy. Donors had newly diagnosed WHO grade 3 or 4 IDH1-mutant astrocytomas with loss of nuclear ATRX. The samples were drawn from NOA16, a multicentre, single-arm, open-label phase I trial in Germany that tested a mutant IDH1 peptide vaccine in humans for the first time. Visit V03 blood draws served as the baseline sample for immunogenicity testing. Genomic DNA for TCRB sequencing was extracted from EDTA blood using the DNeasy Blood and Tissue Kit.

Sequenced material: PBMCs, taken from a glioma patient treated with radiotherapy, temozolomide or both. The sequence came from a man between 40 and 49 years old with glioma. Some clones in this sample may be carry-over from other donors' samples.

The CDR3 region: CASSVWTANTEAFF. The nucleotide sequence reads as follows: TGTGCCAGTAGCGTTTGGACAGCCAACACTGAAGCTTTCTTT. The chain is made from TRBV19 and TRBJ1-1; the D gene is perhaps TRBD1, from 6 matching bases. V is shortened by 6 bases, J by 2 bases, and the region joining them spans 13 bases. The CDR3, cysteine through phenylalanine, is 14 amino acids long. Only the CDR3 part of the read is kept: 42 bases, read in frame from the first base. The germline V gene (reference sequence) gives CDR1 as LNHDA and CDR2 as SQIVND.